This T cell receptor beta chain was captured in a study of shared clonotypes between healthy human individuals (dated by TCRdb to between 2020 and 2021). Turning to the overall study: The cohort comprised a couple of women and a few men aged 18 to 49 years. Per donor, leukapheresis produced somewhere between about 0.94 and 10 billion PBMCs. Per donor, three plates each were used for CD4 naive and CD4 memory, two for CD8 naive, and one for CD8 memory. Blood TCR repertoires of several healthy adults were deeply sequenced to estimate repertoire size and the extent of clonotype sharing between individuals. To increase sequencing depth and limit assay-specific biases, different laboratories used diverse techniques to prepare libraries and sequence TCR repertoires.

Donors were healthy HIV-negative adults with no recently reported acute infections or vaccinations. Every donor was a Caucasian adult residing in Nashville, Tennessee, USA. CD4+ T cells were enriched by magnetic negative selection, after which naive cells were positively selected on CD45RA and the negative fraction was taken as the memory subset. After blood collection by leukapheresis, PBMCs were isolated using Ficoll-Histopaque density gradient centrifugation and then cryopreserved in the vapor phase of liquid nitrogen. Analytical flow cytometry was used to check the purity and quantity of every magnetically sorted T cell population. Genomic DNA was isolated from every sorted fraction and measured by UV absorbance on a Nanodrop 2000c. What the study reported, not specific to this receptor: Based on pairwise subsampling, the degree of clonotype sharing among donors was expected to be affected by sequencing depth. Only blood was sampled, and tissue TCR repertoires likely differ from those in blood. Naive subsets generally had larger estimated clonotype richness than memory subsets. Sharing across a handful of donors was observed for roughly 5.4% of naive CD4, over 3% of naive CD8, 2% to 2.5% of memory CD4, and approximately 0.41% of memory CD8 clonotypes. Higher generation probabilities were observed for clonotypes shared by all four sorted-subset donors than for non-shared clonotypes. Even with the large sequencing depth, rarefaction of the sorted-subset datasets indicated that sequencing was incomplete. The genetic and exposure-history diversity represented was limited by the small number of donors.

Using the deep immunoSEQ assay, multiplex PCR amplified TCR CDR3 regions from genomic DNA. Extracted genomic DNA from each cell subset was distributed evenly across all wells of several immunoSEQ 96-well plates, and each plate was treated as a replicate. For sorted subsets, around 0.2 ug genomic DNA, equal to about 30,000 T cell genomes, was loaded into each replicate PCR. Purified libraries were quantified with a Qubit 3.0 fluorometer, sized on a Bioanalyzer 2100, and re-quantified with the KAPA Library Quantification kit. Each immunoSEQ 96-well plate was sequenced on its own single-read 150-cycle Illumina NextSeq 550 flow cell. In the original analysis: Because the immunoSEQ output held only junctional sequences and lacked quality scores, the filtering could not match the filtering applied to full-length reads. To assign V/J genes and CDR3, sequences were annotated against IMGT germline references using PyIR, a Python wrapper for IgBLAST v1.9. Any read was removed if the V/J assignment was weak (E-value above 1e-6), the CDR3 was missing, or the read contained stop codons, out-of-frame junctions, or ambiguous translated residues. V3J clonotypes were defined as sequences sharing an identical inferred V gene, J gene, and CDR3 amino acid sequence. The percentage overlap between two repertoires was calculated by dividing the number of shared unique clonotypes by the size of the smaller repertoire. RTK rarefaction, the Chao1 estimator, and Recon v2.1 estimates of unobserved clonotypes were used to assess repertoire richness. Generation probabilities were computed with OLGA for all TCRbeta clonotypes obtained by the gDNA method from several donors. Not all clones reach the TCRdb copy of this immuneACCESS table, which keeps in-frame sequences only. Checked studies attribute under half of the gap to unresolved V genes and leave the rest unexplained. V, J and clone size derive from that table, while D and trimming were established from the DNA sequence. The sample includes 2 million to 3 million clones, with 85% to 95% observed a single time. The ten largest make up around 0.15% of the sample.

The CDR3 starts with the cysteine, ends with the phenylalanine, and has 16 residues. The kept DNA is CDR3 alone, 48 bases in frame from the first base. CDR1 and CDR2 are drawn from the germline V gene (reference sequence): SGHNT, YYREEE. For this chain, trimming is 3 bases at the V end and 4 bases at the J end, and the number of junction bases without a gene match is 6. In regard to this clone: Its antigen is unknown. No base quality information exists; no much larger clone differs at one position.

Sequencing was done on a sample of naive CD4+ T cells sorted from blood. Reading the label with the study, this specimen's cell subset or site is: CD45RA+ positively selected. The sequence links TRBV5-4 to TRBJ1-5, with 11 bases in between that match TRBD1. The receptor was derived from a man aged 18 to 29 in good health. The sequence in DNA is TGTGCCAGCAGCTCGGGGGGGACAGGGGGTAATCAGCCCCAGCATTTT. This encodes CASSSGGTGGNQPQHF.